This entry describes one T cell receptor beta chain. Its antigen remains undetermined. One end of the junction does not line up with germline, which may come from a read error. Receptor libraries were prepared by PCR. This sample was sequenced with a HiSeq X Ten. High-throughput sequencing was used to characterize the TCR repertoires. In TCRdb, the public reads were trimmed at Q25 with fastp and aligned with MiXCR, with productive beta chains retained. For every CDR3 protein sequence, its rows merge into one entry that carries the most common genes and DNA. In all, the sample holds 25,000 to 35,000 distinct CDR3 sequences, and 45% to 55% of those were seen once. Less than 15% of the sample rests with the top ten. The data derive from a study of esophageal squamous cell carcinoma under preoperative chemotherapy (dated by TCRdb to the late 2010s). About the full investigation: In the study, TCR repertoires were profiled in both peripheral blood T cells and tumor-infiltrating lymphocytes. The cohort comprised roughly 5 patients with primary esophageal squamous cell carcinoma. In patients with esophageal squamous cell carcinoma, the study looked at what paclitaxel-nedaplatin chemotherapy did to T-cell receptor repertoires. Repertoires from samples obtained before paclitaxel-nedaplatin therapy were compared with repertoires from samples obtained after paclitaxel-nedaplatin therapy.

Findings and caveats that apply to the study as a whole: After chemotherapy, TCR diversity rose significantly in peripheral T cells, but this increase was not seen in tumor-infiltrating lymphocytes. Paclitaxel-nedaplatin therapy induced immediate and substantial clonotype frequency changes, with contraction more likely among abundant clones than amplification. Post-treatment tumor-infiltrating lymphocytes appeared to be derived in part from peripheral T cells migrating into the tumor, rather than solely from local clonal changes. A small cohort was used, with only 4 to 6 patients with esophageal squamous cell carcinoma being analyzed.

This sample's time point label indicates: before preoperative PTX-NDP chemotherapy. Patients received paclitaxel-nedaplatin as preoperative chemotherapy before surgery. This sequence originates from a human donor with esophageal squamous cell carcinoma. The donor label of this sample is uncertain. The sample was gathered from a patient given preoperative chemotherapy.

The DNA sequence follows: TGTGCCCTCGGCCTAGATGTAATGAACACAGGTACGCTGTATTTT. This translates into CALGLDVMNTGTLYF. The rearrangement combines TRBV7-6 with TRBJ2-3; D gene: possibly TRBD1, on 5 matching bases. The germline V gene provides CDR1 SGHVS and CDR2 FNYEAQ. The CDR3 measures 15 amino acids from cysteine to phenylalanine. Only CDR3 DNA remains: 45 bases, in frame from the first base. The entire variable domain, with the stretches around the CDR3 drawn from the reference TRBV7-6 and TRBJ2-3 proteins, is GAGVSQSPRYKVTKRGQDVALRCDPISGHVSLYWYRQALGQGPEFLTYFNYEAQQDKSGLPNDRFSAERPEGSISTLTIQRTEQRDSAMYRCALGLDVMNTGTLYFGPGTRLTVL.